The 29 T cell receptor beta chains below all came from one sample that was sequenced in a study of cytomegalovirus exposure and HLA in healthy donors. This PCR relied on a set of 60 Vbeta primers and 13 Jbeta primers. Clones were read by immunoSEQ multiplex PCR, and TCRdb kept only the in-frame ones, dropping some. This table holds some 99,000 clones, around 73% found once. The sequenced sample was PBMCs. The origin of the receptors is a female donor in good health and CMV-seronegative.

This clone was detected only a few times. V is TRBV6-5 and J is TRBJ2-7; TRBD1 agrees at 11 bases. The CDR3 runs 15 residues. Trimming at V came to 4 bases and at J to 4 bases, leaving 6 bases not matched to a gene. Looked up from germline, CDR1 is MNHEY and CDR2 is SVGAGI. DNA for the CDR3: TGTGCCAGCAGTTTATGGGGGACAGGGGGTTACGAGCAGTACTTC. Amino acid sequence: CASSLWGTGGYEQYF.

This chain links TRBV11-1 with TRBJ1-4, with TRBD1 as a possible D gene (5 bases). The CDR3 has 13 residues. The germline V gene encodes CDR1 SGHAT and CDR2 FQDESV (reference sequence). V lost 2 bases and J lost 15, with 16 bases in between. Here the CDR3 reads CASSLSVGAAMFF. The CDR3 DNA is TGTGCCAGCAGCTTAAGTGTTGGGGCAGCAATGTTTTTT.

The V gene is TRBV30, the J gene TRBJ2-3; D ambiguous. There are 11 residues in the CDR3. Germline V CDR1 and CDR2: GTSNPN, SVGIG (reference sequence). V was cut by 1 base and J by 10 bases, with 9 bases left in between. The CDR3 nucleotides read TGTGCCTGGAGTGATCCAGGTTCGCAGTATTTT. It encodes CAWSDPGSQYF.

This chain links TRBV5-1 with TRBJ2-5, with D unresolved. The CDR3 has 16 residues. Germline V gene data show CDR1 as SGHRS and CDR2 as YFSETQ. V lost 0 bases, J lost 1 base, and 13 bases lay in between. The CDR3 is CASSLAGQVGQETQYF. The CDR3 DNA is TGCGCCAGCAGCTTGGCCGGTCAGGTGGGCCAAGAGACCCAGTACTTC.

This chain's CDR3 is CASSDTRLWGGRAGNEQFF. CDR3 DNA: TGTGCCAGCAGCGATACTAGGCTCTGGGGCGGGAGGGCCGGCAATGAGCAGTTCTTC. The chain joins TRBV7-9 to TRBJ2-1, with 9 bases aligning to TRBD2. CDR1 and CDR2 from the germline V gene are SEHNR and FQNEAQ (reference sequence). The CDR3 is 19 residues long. V lost 5 bases and J lost 6; bases outside the gene matches: 20.

This sequence joins TRBV2 and TRBJ2-2, with D tentatively TRBD2 (7 bases). The CDR3 is 15 residues long. Trimming took 6 bases from V and 0 from J, leaving 11 bases between them. Germline V CDR1 and CDR2: SNHLY, FYNNEI. Here the CDR3 reads CASRLGGANTGELFF. As DNA, the CDR3 is TGTGCCAGCAGGCTAGGGGGGGCGAACACCGGGGAGCTGTTTTTT. The full variable domain, its missing parts supplied by reference TRBV2 and TRBJ2-2, is EPEVTQTPSHQVTQMGQEVILRCVPISNHLYFYWYRQILGQKVEFLVSFYNNEISEKSEIFDDQFSVERPDGSNFTLKIRSTKLEDSAMYFCASRLGGANTGELFFGEGSRLTVL.

This sequence joins TRBV10-3 and TRBJ2-7; the D gene is possibly TRBD2 (5 bases). The CDR3 consists of 13 residues. The germline CDR1 and CDR2 sequences are ENHRY and SYGVKD. Trimming shortened V by 5 bases and J by 2 bases, and 10 bases separated the two germline ends. CDR3 residues: CAISLGVAYEQYF. The CDR3 nucleotides read TGTGCCATCAGTCTCGGGGTCGCCTACGAGCAGTACTTC.

Here the CDR3 reads CASSTRTGSGTEAFF. CDR3 DNA: TGTGCCAGCAGCACCCGGACAGGGAGCGGCACTGAAGCTTTCTTT. V and J are TRBV7-9 and TRBJ1-1; 8 bases align to TRBD1. The CDR3 spans 15 residues. Trimming at V came to 5 bases and at J to 4 bases, leaving 9 bases not matched to a gene. Germline assignment: CDR1 SEHNR and CDR2 FQNEAQ (reference sequence).

The chain joins TRBV19 to TRBJ2-3, with D tentatively TRBD2 (5 bases). CDR3 length equals 13 residues. CDR1 is LNHDA, CDR2 SQIVND, per germline (reference sequence). The ends were cut back, 3 bases at V and 4 bases at J, with 8 bases in the middle. CDR3 DNA sequence: TGTGCCAGTAGTATGGACGGGGCAGATACGCAGTATTTT. This encodes CASSMDGADTQYF.

The V and J genes are TRBV28 and TRBJ2-7; TRBD1 aligns across 7 bases. Trimming removed 11 bases from V and 3 bases from J; junction bases left unmatched: 10. Germline CDR1 reads MDHEN; CDR2 reads SYDVKM. The CDR3 consists of 13 residues. The CDR3 loop reads CAATDRDDYEQYF. CDR3 sequence (DNA): TGTGCCGCTACCGACAGGGATGACTACGAGCAGTACTTC.

This chain links TRBV5-1 with TRBJ2-2; a possible D gene is TRBD2 (5 bases). Germline-derived CDR1 and CDR2 are SGHRS and YFSETQ. Trimming shortened V by 2 bases and J by 0 bases, and 14 bases separated the two germline ends. The CDR3 is 17 residues long. In nucleotides, the CDR3 is TGCGCCAGCAGCTTCCCTGGGAGCGGAGCGAACACCGGGGAGCTGTTTTTT. Protein sequence: CASSFPGSGANTGELFF.

The gene calls are TRBV7-8 and TRBJ2-7; 7 bases align to TRBD1. V was pared by 1 base and J by 7 bases, with 7 bases of the junction left unmatched. This CDR3 comprises 14 residues. Germline CDR1 and CDR2: SGHVS and FQNEAQ. The CDR3 spells CASSLVTGLGEQYF. The CDR3 region has the DNA TGTGCCAGCAGCTTAGTGACAGGGTTAGGGGAGCAGTACTTC.

This clone occurred a few times. J is TRBJ2-7 and V is TRBV25-1, with TRBD1 identical over 7 bases. This CDR3 has 15 amino acids. Per germline, CDR1 MGHDK and CDR2 SYGVNS. V lost 1 base to trimming and J lost 1 base; unmatched junction nucleotides: 4. The CDR3 sequence: CASSEWNRGSYEQYF. The CDR3 DNA is TGTGCCAGCAGTGAATGGAACAGGGGTTCCTACGAGCAGTACTTC.

CDR3 loop: CSVAPGLASYNEQFF. For the CDR3, the DNA is TGCAGCGTTGCGCCGGGACTAGCCTCCTACAATGAGCAGTTCTTC. The chain couples TRBV29-1 to TRBJ2-1; 9 bases fit TRBD2. The trim removed 4 bases at V and 0 bases at J, leaving 4 bases unmatched. This CDR3 has 15 amino acids. Germline V gene sequence: CDR1 SQVTM, CDR2 ANQGSEA.

The chain links TRBV7-8 to TRBJ1-1; a weak D match, TRBD1 (6 bases). The CDR3 totals 17 residues. Germline values: CDR1 SGHVS, CDR2 FQNEAQ. Trimming left V 0 bases short and J 3 bases short, with 17 bases between. The DNA of the CDR3 is TGTGCCAGCAGCTTAGCGTCCAGACAGGCGGGTTACACTGAAGCTTTCTTT. This gives the protein CASSLASRQAGYTEAFF.

The J gene is TRBJ1-1, the V gene TRBV6-5; D perhaps matches TRBD1 (5 bases). The V gene's germline CDR1 is MNHEY and CDR2 SVGAGI. The V end was cut by 1 base, the J end by 2 bases, with 11 bases between. This CDR3 is 15 amino acids long. In DNA, the CDR3 is TGTGCCAGCAGTTACTTTGGGGGGGGAAACACTGAAGCTTTCTTT. Translating it yields CASSYFGGGNTEAFF.

The rearrangement uses TRBV9 and TRBJ2-3; the D gene is possibly TRBD2 (7 bases). The germline V and J ends were trimmed by 2 bases and 6 bases, with 13 bases remaining between them. Germline CDR1 is SGDLS and CDR2 is YYNGEE. CDR3 size: 14 residues. In DNA form, the CDR3 reads TGTGCCAGCAGCGTGGCGGGGGCGACGGATACGCAGTATTTT. The encoded protein is CASSVAGATDTQYF.

Comments on this clone: Germline is not matched at one junction end, which may reflect a read error. The CDR3 spells CAIREGEAQYF. In DNA, the CDR3 is TGTGCCATTAGAGAGGGAGAGGCCCAGTACTTC. This sequence joins TRBV7-9 and TRBJ2-5; the D gene is possibly TRBD2 (5 bases). Germline-derived CDR1 and CDR2 are SEHNR and FQNEAQ (reference sequence). The CDR3 is made up of 11 amino acids.

The chain has TRBV5-1 and TRBJ2-7; 9 positions agree with TRBD1. CDR1 is SGHRS and CDR2 is YFSETQ in the germline V gene. The CDR3 length is 15 residues. J lost 0 bases, V lost 3 bases, and 4 bases had no gene match. CDR3 coding DNA: TGCGCCAGCAGCTACGCGGGACAGGGCTCCTACGAGCAGTACTTC. Residues: CASSYAGQGSYEQYF. Combining the CDR3 with reference TRBV5-1 and TRBJ2-7 gives the whole variable domain KAGVTQTPRYLIKTRGQQVTLSCSPISGHRSVSWYQQTPGQGLQFLFEYFSETQRNKGNFPGRFSGRQFSNSRSEMNVSTLELGDSALYLCASSYAGQGSYEQYFGPGTRLTVT.

This rearrangement joins TRBV28 to TRBJ2-7, with 8 bases fitting TRBD2. V lost 7 bases, J lost 4 bases, and 12 bases stayed unmatched. Looked up from germline, CDR1 is MDHEN and CDR2 is SYDVKM. This CDR3 is built from 15 residues. Here the CDR3 reads CASTPPGGPRYEQYF. CDR3 DNA: TGTGCCAGCACCCCTCCGGGAGGGCCTAGGTACGAGCAGTACTTC.

This clone was counted a few times. The J gene is TRBJ2-2, the V gene TRBV10-3; weak D call: TRBD2 (7 bases). V lost 10 bases, J lost 4 bases, and 22 bases lay in between. This CDR3 has 16 residues. Germline lookup yields CDR1 ENHRY and CDR2 SYGVKD. In DNA, the CDR3 is TGTGCCACCAAGGGGGGGCAGGCCACTGTCACCGGGGAGCTGTTTTTT. It specifies CATKGGQATVTGELFF.

The chain uses TRBV7-6 and TRBJ2-7; 7 bases are shared with TRBD2. Germline assignment: CDR1 SGHVS and CDR2 FNYEAQ. This CDR3 is 14 amino acids long. J lost 6 bases, V lost 0 bases, and 5 bases had no gene match. CDR3 amino acids: CASSLAEGRAEQYF. The CDR3 DNA reads as TGTGCCAGCAGCTTAGCGGAGGGGAGGGCCGAGCAGTACTTC.

The rearrangement links TRBV23-1 to TRBJ1-4; D unresolved. TRBV23-1 is treated as an ORF (open reading frame) with a function not yet certain. The CDR3 extends over 12 amino acids. Between the trimmed V and J ends, which lost 6 bases and 6 bases, there was a span of 8 bases. The CDR3 nucleotides are TGCGCCAGCAGGCTCAGATATGAAAAACTGTTTTTT. As protein: CASRLRYEKLFF.

The chain uses TRBV28 and TRBJ2-5; TRBD1 matches 10 bases. Germline V gene lookup returns CDR1 MDHEN and CDR2 SYDVKM. CDR3 size: 16 residues. J was trimmed by 5 bases and V by 7 bases; bases with no gene match: 13. Here the CDR3 DNA reads TGTGCCAGCACCCCGCCCCGGACAGGGGGGTGGGAGACCCAGTACTTC. Its protein product is CASTPPRTGGWETQYF.

This rearrangement joins TRBV9 to TRBJ1-6; maybe TRBD1 (6 bases). CDR1 and CDR2 (germline): SGDLS, YYNGEE. The CDR3 is 15 amino acids. The ends were cut back, 0 bases at V and 3 bases at J, with 7 bases in the middle. The CDR3 coding sequence is TGTGCCAGCAGCGTAGGAGGGGGCTATAATTCACCCCTCCACTTT. Translation gives CASSVGGGYNSPLHF.

The chain has TRBV20-1 and TRBJ2-7; D unresolved. The CDR3 sequence is 11 residues long. The V and J ends lost 7 bases and 4 bases respectively, with 11 bases between them. Germline loops: CDR1 DFQATT, CDR2 SNEGSKA (reference sequence). The DNA for the CDR3 is TGCAGTGTATACAGTTCTTACGAGCAGTACTTC. Protein sequence: CSVYSSYEQYF.

This chain connects TRBV19 to TRBJ2-7, with D unresolved. Trimming took off 3 bases at V and 0 bases at J, with 6 bases between the two ends. This CDR3 region has 13 residues. Germline V lookup: CDR1 LNHDA, CDR2 SQIVND (reference sequence). The CDR3 here is CASSISHSYEQYF. CDR3 nucleotide sequence: TGTGCCAGTAGTATTAGCCACTCCTACGAGCAGTACTTC.

The rearrangement links TRBV25-1 to TRBJ1-4, with 7 bases that match TRBD1. The germline V gene encodes CDR1 MGHDK and CDR2 SYGVNS. The CDR3 totals 15 residues. J was trimmed by 6 bases and V by 3 bases; bases with no gene match: 7. The CDR3 nucleotides read TGTGCCAGCAGTGATTCCGGGACAGAAGATGAAAAACTGTTTTTT. This encodes CASSDSGTEDEKLFF.

Note on this clone: The germline gene is not matched at one end of the junction; a read error may be the cause. The chain uses TRBV30 and TRBJ2-2; 9 bases agree with TRBD2. From germline, CDR1 is GTSNPN and CDR2 SVGIG (reference sequence). This CDR3 is 17 amino acids long. The CDR3 sequence is CVWSVPSGVPNTGELFF. The CDR3 coding sequence is TGTGTCTGGAGTGTACCTAGCGGGGTACCGAACACCGGGGAGCTGTTTTTT.